This TCR beta chain is from a study of identifying expanded T cells in peripheral blood. The V gene's germline CDR1 is SEHNR and CDR2 FQNEAQ (reference sequence). This CDR3 has 14 residues. V lost 1 base, J lost 3 bases, and 2 bases stayed unmatched. Data came from immunoSEQ multiplex PCR; TCRdb stores just in-frame clones and leaves some out. The profile shows around 63,000 clones, 87% of them singletons. The chain employs TRBV7-9 and TRBJ1-2, with TRBD1 identical over 7 bases. Material for sequencing was blood. This receptor was taken from a person aged 18 to 75 in good health. CDR3 residues: CASSLDRGDYGYTF. The CDR3 DNA is TGTGCCAGCAGCTTAGACAGGGGTGACTATGGCTACACCTTC.